This TCR beta chain was retrieved from a study of T cells in localized non-small cell lung cancer (dated by TCRdb to 2018 to 2020). Background on the whole study: Comparing tumors with uninvolved tumor-adjacent lungs, the study looked at the T cell repertoires of roughly 250 patients with early-stage NSCLC. All 250 or so NSCLC patients in the cohort were treatment-naive and had localized lung tumors that were resected. NSCLC patients had a mean age of around 61 years, and around 140 were male and over 85 female. Study-wide findings and limitations: Because multi-region tumor sequencing was not done, intratumor heterogeneity could not be ruled out. The highest T cell clonality was observed in uninvolved tumor-adjacent lung, where clonality exceeded that of tumor, suggesting that antigenic responses were more focused in uninvolved tumor-adjacent lung. A median of roughly 60 of the top 100 tumor clones were detected in paired uninvolved adjacent lung, and 25 to 35 of these tumor clones were also found among the top 100 clones of the paired uninvolved adjacent lung. Because of the exploratory design, TCR variables were selected using unadjusted p-values without false-discovery rate correction. Longer overall survival was associated with higher blood T cell density, whereas shorter survival was associated with higher adjacent-lung clonality.

At diagnosis, tumor, uninvolved tumor-adjacent lung and peripheral blood were collected and then preserved as a mix of FFPE and fresh-frozen material. For TCR repertoire profiling, the blood samples were analyzed as peripheral blood mononuclear cells. The immunoSEQ Assay was used to sequence TCR beta CDR3 regions from DNA. Turning to the authors' computational methods: T cell density was computed as TCR beta template counts normalized to usable DNA estimated by amplifying housekeeping genes. The preseqR package was used to estimate richness by extrapolating to 400,000 templates for PBMC samples and to 120,000 templates for tissue samples. Clonality was calculated as one minus Pielou's evenness. Tissue-enriched TCRs were identified through differential abundance testing performed on productive amino-acid clonotypes, with a minimum total count of 5 and an alpha of 0.1. The Jaccard Index and the Morisita Overlap Index were used to measure how much the repertoires overlapped between compartments. TCR beta CDR3s were clustered by GLIPH together with public tetramer-defined viral CDR3s, and at least three viral sequences plus V-gene enrichment were required for viral motifs. In TCRdb, the immuneACCESS table is reduced to in-frame sequences with V and J assigned. These tables do not hold every clone; where another copy was compared, an unresolved V gene accounts for under half, and the others remain unexplained. D and trimming were read from the DNA, whereas the V and J calls and clone size are those reported in that table. The sample records 55,000 to 65,000 clones, 70% to 90% of which are singletons. 22% of the sample is in the top ten clones.

CDR1 and CDR2 (LGHNA, YSLEER) derive from the germline V gene. The CDR3, cysteine through phenylalanine, is 17 amino acids long. This entry keeps only the CDR3 DNA: 51 bases, framed from base 1. Between the V and J ends, shortened by 1 base and 4 bases respectively, the junction contains 19 bases. Comment on this clone: Its specific antigen is unknown. Base quality data are lacking; no much larger clone is found one base away.

The sample here was peripheral blood, taken before any cancer treatment. The chain is encoded by TRBV4-3 joined to TRBJ1-2, and perhaps TRBD1 as D gene, on 6 matching bases. The source is a man aged 40 to 69 with stage I squamous cell lung carcinoma. Read as DNA, the sequence is TGCGCCAGCAGCCAAGGGGCCGGGACATACGCAGCCTATGGCTACACCTTC. Translated, it gives CASSQGAGTYAAYGYTF.